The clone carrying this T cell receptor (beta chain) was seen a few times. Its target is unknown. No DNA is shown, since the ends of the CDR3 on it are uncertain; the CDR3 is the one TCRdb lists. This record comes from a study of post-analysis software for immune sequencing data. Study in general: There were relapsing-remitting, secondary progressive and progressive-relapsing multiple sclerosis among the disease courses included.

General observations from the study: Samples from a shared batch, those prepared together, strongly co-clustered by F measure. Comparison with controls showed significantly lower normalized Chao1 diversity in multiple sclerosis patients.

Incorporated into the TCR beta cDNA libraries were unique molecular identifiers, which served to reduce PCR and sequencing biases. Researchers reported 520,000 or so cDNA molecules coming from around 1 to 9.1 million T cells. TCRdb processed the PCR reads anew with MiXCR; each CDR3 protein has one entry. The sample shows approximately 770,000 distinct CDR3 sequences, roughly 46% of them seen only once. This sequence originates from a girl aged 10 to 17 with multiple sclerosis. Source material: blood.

The CDR3 reads CSVPPFGDTDTQYF. The chain carries TRBV20-1 and TRBJ2-3. Germline CDR1 and CDR2: DFQATT and SNEGSKA (reference sequence). The CDR3 sequence runs 14 residues, both termini included.